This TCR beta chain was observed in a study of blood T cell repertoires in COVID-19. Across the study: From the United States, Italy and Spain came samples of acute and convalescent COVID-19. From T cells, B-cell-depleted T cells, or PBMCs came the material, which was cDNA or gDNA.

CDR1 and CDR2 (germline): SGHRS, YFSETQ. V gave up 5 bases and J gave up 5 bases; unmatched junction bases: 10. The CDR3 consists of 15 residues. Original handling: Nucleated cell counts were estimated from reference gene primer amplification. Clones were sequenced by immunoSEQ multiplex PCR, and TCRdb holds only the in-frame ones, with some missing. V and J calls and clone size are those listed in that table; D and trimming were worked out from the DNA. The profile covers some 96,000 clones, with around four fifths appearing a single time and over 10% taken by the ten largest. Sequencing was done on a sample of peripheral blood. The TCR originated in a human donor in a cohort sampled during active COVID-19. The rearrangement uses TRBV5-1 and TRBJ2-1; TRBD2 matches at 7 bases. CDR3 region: CASRFLAAQNNEQFF. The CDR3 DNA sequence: TGCGCCAGCAGATTCCTAGCGGCCCAAAACAATGAGCAGTTCTTC.